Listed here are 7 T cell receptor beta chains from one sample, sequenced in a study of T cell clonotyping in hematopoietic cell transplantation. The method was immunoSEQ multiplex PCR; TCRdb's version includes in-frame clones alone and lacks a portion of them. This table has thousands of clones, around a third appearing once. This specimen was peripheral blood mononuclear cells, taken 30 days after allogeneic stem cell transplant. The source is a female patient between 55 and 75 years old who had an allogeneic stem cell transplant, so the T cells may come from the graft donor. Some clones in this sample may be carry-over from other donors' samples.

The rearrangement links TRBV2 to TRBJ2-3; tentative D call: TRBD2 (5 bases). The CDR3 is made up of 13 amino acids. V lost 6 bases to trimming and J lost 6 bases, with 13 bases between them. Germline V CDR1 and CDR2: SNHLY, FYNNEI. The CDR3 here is CASSGPPGDTQYF. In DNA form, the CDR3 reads TGTGCCAGCAGCGGACCCCCGGGGGATACGCAGTATTTT.

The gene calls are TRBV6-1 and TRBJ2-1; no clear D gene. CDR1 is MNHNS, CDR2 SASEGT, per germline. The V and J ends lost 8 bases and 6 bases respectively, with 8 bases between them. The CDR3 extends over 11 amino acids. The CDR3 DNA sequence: TGTGCCAGCGGAGCCATCAATGAGCAGTTCTTC. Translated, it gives CASGAINEQFF.

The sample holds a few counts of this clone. CDR3 bases: TGTGCCAGCAGGTCTACCACCGGGACGGAGAAAGAGACCCAGTACTTC. Residues: CASRSTTGTEKETQYF. The chain uses TRBV25-1 and TRBJ2-5, with D possibly called TRBD1 or TRBD2 (5 bases each). The CDR3 runs to 16 residues. The germline CDR1 and CDR2 sequences are MGHDK and SYGVNS. V shed 6 bases and J shed 3 bases, with 20 bases lying between them.

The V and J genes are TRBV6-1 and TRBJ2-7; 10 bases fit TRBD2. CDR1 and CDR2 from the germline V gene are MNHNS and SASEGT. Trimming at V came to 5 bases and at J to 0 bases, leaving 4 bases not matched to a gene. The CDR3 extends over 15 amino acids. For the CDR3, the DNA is TGTGCCAGCAGTCCACTAGCGGGGCCCTCCTACGAGCAGTACTTC. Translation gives CASSPLAGPSYEQYF.

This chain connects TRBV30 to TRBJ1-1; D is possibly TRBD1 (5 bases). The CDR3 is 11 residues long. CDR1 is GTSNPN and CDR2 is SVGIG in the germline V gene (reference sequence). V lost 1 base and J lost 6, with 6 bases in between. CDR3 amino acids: CAWSGGSEAFF. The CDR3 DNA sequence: TGTGCCTGGAGTGGGGGCTCTGAAGCTTTCTTT.

DNA for the CDR3: TGCAGTGTCGTCCGGCCTTTAAGCTACACCTTC. Translation: CSVVRPLSYTF. The chain links TRBV20-1 to TRBJ1-2; D is unclear. CDR1 is DFQATT, CDR2 SNEGSKA, per germline (reference sequence). Trimming pared 7 bases from V and 9 bases from J, leaving 15 bases between. The CDR3 consists of 11 residues.

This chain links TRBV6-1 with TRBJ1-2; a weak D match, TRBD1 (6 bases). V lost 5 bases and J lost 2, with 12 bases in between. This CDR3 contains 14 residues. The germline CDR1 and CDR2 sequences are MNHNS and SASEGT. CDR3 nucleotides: TGTGCCAGCAGTTATACCCAGGGGAACTATGGCTACACCTTC. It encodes CASSYTQGNYGYTF.